The 15 T cell receptor beta chains presented below share a single source sample, sequenced in a study of shared clonotypes between healthy human individuals. The data were produced by immunoSEQ multiplex PCR, yet TCRdb's version contains in-frame clones alone and is incomplete. The table shows millions of clones, with more than 90% occurring only once. The sequencing input was naive CD4+ T cells sorted from blood. Subset reported: CD45RA+ positively selected. Source of these receptors: a man aged 18-30 years in good health.

The chain couples TRBV7-2 to TRBJ1-1, with 8 nucleotides matching TRBD1. This CDR3 is built from 14 residues. Germline V gene sequence: CDR1 SGHTA, CDR2 FQGNSA. The trim removed 4 bases at V and 3 bases at J, leaving 4 bases unmatched. CDR3 in DNA: TGTGCCAGCAGCTCAAACAGGGGGGACACTGAAGCTTTCTTT. Its translation is CASSSNRGDTEAFF.

The rearrangement links TRBV4-3 to TRBJ2-3; the D is unclear. The germline V and J ends were trimmed by 1 base and 1 base, with 12 bases remaining between them. The CDR3 contains 16 residues. Germline lookup yields CDR1 LGHNA and CDR2 YSLEER. The CDR3 here is CASSQAYPTGTDTQYF. The DNA of the CDR3 is TGCGCCAGCAGCCAAGCCTACCCGACGGGCACAGATACGCAGTATTTT.

This chain uses TRBV28 with TRBJ1-1, with D possibly being TRBD1 (6 bases). This CDR3 has 13 amino acids. V was pared by 11 bases and J by 5 bases, with 18 bases between. Looked up from germline, CDR1 is MDHEN and CDR2 is SYDVKM. CDR3 loop: CALRPGAGTEAFF. CDR3 in DNA: TGTGCCCTGCGTCCGGGGGCGGGAACTGAAGCTTTCTTT.

The V and J genes are TRBV18 and TRBJ1-5; 7 bases are shared with TRBD1. V shed 3 bases, J shed 0 bases, and the junction held 11 bases outside the gene matches. The CDR3 sequence is 18 residues long. Germline-derived CDR1 and CDR2 are KGHSH and LQKENI. CDR3 nucleotide sequence: TGTGCCAGCTCACCGACGGCAGGGGGGACCTATAGCAATCAGCCCCAGCATTTT. It specifies CASSPTAGGTYSNQPQHF.

This sequence joins TRBV4-1 and TRBJ2-4; 8 bases align to TRBD1. Germline CDR1 reads MGHRA; CDR2 reads YSYEKL. The CDR3 loop spans 13 amino acids. Losses at the gene ends were 6 bases for V and 9 bases for J; bases not matched to a gene: 7. This CDR3 reads CASRPTGEAIQYF. CDR3 DNA: TGCGCCAGCAGACCGACAGGGGAGGCCATTCAGTACTTC.

This rearrangement joins TRBV2 to TRBJ2-7; D is possibly TRBD1 (6 bases). The CDR3 has 14 amino acids. CDR1 and CDR2 (germline): SNHLY, FYNNEI. Trimming took off 5 bases at V and 2 bases at J, with 13 bases between the two ends. CDR3 in amino acids: CASSSGTSPYEQYF. The CDR3 DNA reads TGTGCCAGCAGTTCCGGGACAAGCCCCTACGAGCAGTACTTC. Filled out from reference TRBV2 and TRBJ2-7, the complete variable domain reads EPEVTQTPSHQVTQMGQEVILRCVPISNHLYFYWYRQILGQKVEFLVSFYNNEISEKSEIFDDQFSVERPDGSNFTLKIRSTKLEDSAMYFCASSSGTSPYEQYFGPGTRLTVT.

J is TRBJ2-7 and V is TRBV7-2, with D perhaps being TRBD1 or TRBD2 (5 bases each). This CDR3 contains 14 residues. The V gene's germline CDR1 is SGHTA and CDR2 FQGNSA. V dropped 5 bases and J dropped 7 bases, with 18 bases sitting between them. In DNA, the CDR3 is TGTGCCAGCAGCCCTAGCTGGGGCGCAGAGGAGCAGTACTTC. Translation gives CASSPSWGAEEQYF.

The chain links TRBV7-8 to TRBJ2-3; 7 bases line up with TRBD2. Germline V CDR1 and CDR2: SGHVS, FQNEAQ. Unmatched junction bases numbered 1, after V lost 3 bases and J lost 1 base. The CDR3 runs 14 residues. As DNA, the CDR3 is TGTGCCAGCAGCTTCCTAGCGGGCACAGATACGCAGTATTTT. As protein: CASSFLAGTDTQYF.

Concerning this clone: The sample holds other DNA sequences that translate to the same CDR3. The chain uses TRBV6-5 and TRBJ1-4, with TRBD1 as a possible D gene (5 bases). Germline CDR1 reads MNHEY; CDR2 reads SVGAGI. Trimming stripped 6 bases from V and 7 bases from J, with 15 bases between. This CDR3 spans 14 amino acids. The CDR3 DNA is TGTGCCAGCAGCTCCGGGACCCTGGGTGAAAAACTGTTTTTT. It encodes CASSSGTLGEKLFF.

The chain uses TRBV5-4 and TRBJ2-5; 9 bases align to TRBD2. The CDR3 covers 14 residues. The J segment lost 9 bases and the V segment lost 0 bases, leaving 6 bases of the junction unmatched. Per germline, CDR1 SGHNT and CDR2 YYREEE (reference sequence). The CDR3 bases are TGTGCCAGCAGCTTGGACGGACTAGCGACGGCCCAGTACTTC. Protein product: CASSLDGLATAQYF.

This clone was observed a handful of times. The chain is built from TRBV5-1 and TRBJ1-1; weak D call: TRBD1 (6 bases). Germline-derived CDR1 and CDR2 are SGHRS and YFSETQ. Trimming shortened V by 4 bases and J by 1 base, and 14 bases separated the two germline ends. The CDR3 runs 15 residues. The CDR3 loop is CASSPGQLGNTEAFF. CDR3 DNA sequence: TGCGCCAGCAGCCCTGGACAGTTGGGGAACACTGAAGCTTTCTTT.

The chain couples TRBV15 to TRBJ1-5, with D hard to call. This CDR3 has 13 amino acids. V dropped 5 bases and J dropped 5 bases, with 10 bases sitting between them. Per the germline V gene, CDR1 is LNHNV and CDR2 is YYDKDF (reference sequence). The CDR3 DNA reads TGTGCCACCAGCGGGCAGCTCCATCAGCCCCAGCATTTT. Amino acid sequence: CATSGQLHQPQHF.

A remark on this clone: The same CDR3 is also encoded by other DNA sequences in this sample. Written as DNA, the CDR3 is TGTGCCAGCTCACCGGGCAGGGAAGCCTACGAGCAGTACTTC. Encoded protein: CASSPGREAYEQYF. V gene TRBV18 combines with J gene TRBJ2-7, with a possible D match to TRBD1 (5 bases). Germline loops: CDR1 KGHSH, CDR2 LQKENI. Trimming removed 3 bases from V and 2 bases from J, with 11 bases in between. The CDR3 consists of 14 residues. Looking up the rest from reference TRBV18 and TRBJ2-7 gives the full variable domain: NAGVMQNPRHLVRRRGQEARLRCSPMKGHSHVYWYRQLPEEGLKFMVYLQKENIIDESGMPKERFSAEFPKEGPSILRIQQVVRGDSAAYFCASSPGREAYEQYFGPGTRLTVT.

V usage is TRBV6-4 and J usage is TRBJ1-5; D gene uncertain. Between the trimmed V and J ends, which lost 1 base and 3 bases, there was a span of 10 bases. The CDR3 covers 15 residues. Germline values: CDR1 MRHNA, CDR2 SNTAGT. The CDR3 region is CASSDFGRNNQPQHF. CDR3 coding DNA: TGTGCCAGCAGTGACTTCGGGCGGAACAATCAGCCCCAGCATTTT.

This chain connects TRBV2 to TRBJ1-6, with no clear D. The germline V gene has CDR1 SNHLY and CDR2 FYNNEI. The CDR3 spans 14 residues. Between the trimmed V and J ends, which lost 4 bases and 4 bases, there was a span of 8 bases. The CDR3 here is CASSAQDYNSPLHF. The CDR3 region has the DNA TGTGCCAGCAGTGCGCAGGATTATAATTCACCCCTCCACTTT.